This TCR beta chain was found in a study of metastatic and nonmetastatic thyroid tumors. Study context: Repertoires of blood and of tissue (tumor or nodule) from malignant and benign thyroid patients were compared. Study results and limitations: Benign nodules were reported to have significantly lower TCR beta diversity than malignant thyroid tumors, in blood and tumor.

Patients underwent thyroid surgery, and none had received any treatment before it. TCRdb re-clonotyped the PCR reads through MiXCR. The table shows 25,000 to 30,000 clones, with about a quarter occurring only once. In regard to this clone: Antigen: not known. At one boundary the junction diverges from the germline segment, which might be a read error.

This TCR was sampled from a female donor with papillary thyroid cancer or a benign thyroid nodule (not recorded which). Some clones in this sample may be carry-over from other donors' samples. The sequencing sample was made of blood.

The CDR3 DNA follows: TGTGCCAGCAGGGGGGAGGGATTCTACAATGAGCAGTTATTC. As protein: CASRGEGFYNEQLF. The chain joins TRBV6-1 to TRBJ2-1; TRBD2 agrees at 7 bases. CDR1 MNHNS and CDR2 SASEGT come from the germline V gene. This CDR3 comprises 14 residues.